The 32 T cell receptor beta chains listed next were all sequenced from one sample in a study of beta chain features in type 1 diabetes. These receptors have no identified antigens. Study observations and caveats: Moderate yet significant TCRB CDR3 shortening was seen in Type 1 diabetes patients in all four CD4+ subsets.

cDNA synthesis used the whole RNA isolate, giving expressed TCRB sequences. TCRdb's table, derived via immunoSEQ multiplex PCR, lists solely in-frame clones and lacks some. The sample lists some 150,000 clones, around 13% seen once, with 1% to 1.5% in the top ten. The sequenced sample consisted of central memory CD4+ T cells from blood. The receptor set was obtained from a man aged 18-30 years with type 1 diabetes.

The chain employs TRBV11-2 and TRBJ2-7; D is ambiguous. There are 12 residues in the CDR3. Between the trimmed V and J ends, which lost 3 bases and 4 bases, there was a span of 7 bases. The germline gives CDR1 SGHAT, CDR2 FQNNGV. CDR3 loop: CASSFHPYEQYF. As DNA, the CDR3 is TGTGCCAGCAGCTTTCATCCGTACGAGCAGTACTTC.

This clone was counted many times. The J gene is TRBJ2-3, the V gene TRBV10-2, with D uncertain. The CDR3 loop spans 14 amino acids. Trimming removed 6 bases from V and 0 bases from J, with 10 bases in between. Per the germline V gene, CDR1 is WSHSY and CDR2 is SAAADI. The chain's CDR3 is CASRVGPSTDTQYF. CDR3 DNA: TGCGCCAGCAGAGTAGGCCCAAGCACAGATACGCAGTATTTT.

The sample holds a few counts of this clone. This chain connects TRBV29-1 to TRBJ2-7; either TRBD1 or TRBD2 may supply D (6 bases each). With 7 bases removed from V and 6 bases from J, the gap between germline ends came to 22 bases. CDR1 is SQVTM and CDR2 is ANQGSEA in the germline V gene. There are 14 residues in the CDR3. The CDR3 bases are TGCAGCGCAGCAAACCGGGGGCTCGGAGGCGAGCAGTACTTC. As protein: CSAANRGLGGEQYF.

This clone came up a few times. CDR3 nucleotide sequence: TGTGCCAGCGATCGGGGCTCCTACGAGCAGTACTTC. Protein: CASDRGSYEQYF. This rearrangement joins TRBV2 to TRBJ2-7, with D maybe TRBD2 (5 bases). This CDR3 is built from 12 residues. With 8 bases removed from V and 0 bases from J, the gap between germline ends came to 8 bases. CDR1 and CDR2 (germline): SNHLY, FYNNEI.

The table lists this clone with a few counts. The chain's CDR3 is CASSQARGHGYTF. In nucleotides, the CDR3 is TGTGCCAGCAGCCAAGCCAGGGGGCACGGCTACACCTTC. V gene TRBV14 combines with J gene TRBJ1-2; 8 bases match TRBD1. The length of the CDR3 is 13 residues. Losses at the gene ends were 1 base for V and 8 bases for J; bases not matched to a gene: 3. CDR1 is SGHDN, CDR2 FVKESK, per germline.

The chain uses TRBV5-1 and TRBJ2-2, with 11 bases matching TRBD2. The CDR3 consists of 16 residues. V dropped 5 bases and J dropped 1; count of bases not matched to a gene: 4. Germline-derived CDR1 and CDR2 are SGHRS and YFSETQ. The DNA for the CDR3 is TGCGCCAGCAGGGCCGGGACTAGCGGGAACACCGGGGAGCTGTTTTTT. Translating it yields CASRAGTSGNTGELFF.

CDR3 residues: CASSLAPTGTGGYTF. CDR3 nucleotide sequence: TGTGCCAGCAGCTTAGCACCGACAGGGACAGGTGGCTACACCTTC. The chain links TRBV7-8 to TRBJ1-2; 8 bases line up with TRBD1. The length of the CDR3 is 15 residues. Per germline, CDR1 SGHVS and CDR2 FQNEAQ. The V and J ends lost 0 bases and 7 bases, in that order; junction bases with no gene match: 7.

This chain connects TRBV7-8 to TRBJ1-1, with D perhaps TRBD1 (5 bases). The CDR3 loop spans 13 amino acids. Germline V lookup: CDR1 SGHVS, CDR2 FQNEAQ. The V and J ends lost 2 bases and 5 bases respectively, with 9 bases between them. In nucleotides, the CDR3 is TGTGCCAGCAGCTTACAGGGTGGGACTGAAGCTTTCTTT. Protein sequence: CASSLQGGTEAFF.

This clone appeared a few times. The chain joins TRBV13 to TRBJ2-3; D uncertain. Trimming cost V 5 bases and J 2 bases, with 14 bases left between them. Germline V gives CDR1 PRHDT, CDR2 FYEKMQ (reference sequence). The CDR3 is made up of 15 amino acids. CDR3 sequence reads: CASSPRFSPTDTQYF. The DNA for the CDR3 is TGTGCCAGCAGCCCCCGGTTTTCACCCACAGATACGCAGTATTTT.

This clone was found a few times. The CDR3, as DNA: TGTGCCAGCAGCCTGGACAGCTCTTCCTACAATGAGCAGTTCTTC. The encoded protein is CASSLDSSSYNEQFF. J is TRBJ2-1 and V is TRBV6-1; possible D gene TRBD1, 6 bases. Germline V gene sequence: CDR1 MNHNS, CDR2 SASEGT. This CDR3 has 15 amino acids. V lost 6 bases, J lost 1 base, and 13 bases lay in between.

This clone has only a few counts. This chain joins TRBV28 and TRBJ1-1; D ambiguous. Germline-derived CDR1 and CDR2 are MDHEN and SYDVKM. This CDR3 is built from 11 residues. The V and J ends lost 5 bases and 5 bases respectively, with 6 bases between them. The CDR3 spells CASSLETEAFF. As DNA, the CDR3 is TGTGCCAGCAGTCTGGAGACTGAAGCTTTCTTT.

This clone has a handful of counts. This rearrangement joins TRBV15 to TRBJ2-1; 9 nucleotides agree with TRBD2. The trim removed 1 base at V and 4 bases at J, leaving 11 bases unmatched. Germline V lookup: CDR1 LNHNV, CDR2 YYDKDF (reference sequence). This CDR3 has 18 amino acids. The CDR3 DNA follows: TGTGCCACCAGCAGAGGTACTAGCGGGTCCAGCAGGTACAATGAGCAGTTCTTC. Encoded protein: CATSRGTSGSSRYNEQFF.

The V gene is TRBV6-5, the J gene TRBJ1-6, with a possible D match to TRBD1 (6 bases). Trimming cost V 6 bases and J 14 bases, with 20 bases left between them. The CDR3 runs to 14 residues. Germline CDR1 is MNHEY and CDR2 is SVGAGI. The CDR3 sequence: CASRTVQGRSALHF. The CDR3 region has the DNA TGTGCCAGCAGGACGGTACAGGGTAGATCGGCCCTCCACTTT.

The rearrangement joins TRBV18 to TRBJ2-5; D is uncertain. The V gene lost 3 bases and the J gene lost 0 bases, with 8 bases spanning the gap. CDR1 KGHSH and CDR2 LQKENI come from the germline V gene. The CDR3 is made up of 14 amino acids. CDR3 sequence (DNA): TGTGCCAGCTCACCCCCGTCCGACCAAGAGACCCAGTACTTC. Protein: CASSPPSDQETQYF.

This clone appeared many times. The rearrangement uses TRBV30 and TRBJ1-1; D remains unclear. CDR1 and CDR2 (germline): GTSNPN, SVGIG (reference sequence). V was trimmed by 2 bases and J by 0 bases, leaving 7 bases between them. The CDR3 runs to 13 residues. The CDR3 coding sequence is TGTGCCTGGAGTACTTACCTGAACACTGAAGCTTTCTTT. Protein: CAWSTYLNTEAFF.

The chain is built from TRBV9 and TRBJ1-4; D not resolved. There are 14 residues in the CDR3. Germline CDR1 and CDR2: SGDLS and YYNGEE. Trimming shortened V by 4 bases and J by 1 base, and 8 bases separated the two germline ends. The CDR3 DNA reads as TGTGCCAGCAGCCCCTCGGTAACTAATGAAAAACTGTTTTTT. Its translation is CASSPSVTNEKLFF.

J is TRBJ1-2 and V is TRBV2; D not resolved. V lost 0 bases to trimming and J lost 7 bases, with 15 bases between them. This CDR3 is 15 amino acids long. Germline values: CDR1 SNHLY, CDR2 FYNNEI. The CDR3 spells CASSEAPGEVSGYTF. The DNA of the CDR3 is TGTGCCAGCAGTGAAGCGCCCGGGGAAGTGAGTGGCTACACCTTC.

The rearrangement joins TRBV30 to TRBJ1-2; no reliable D call. V gave up 3 bases and J gave up 1 base, with 12 bases separating them. The CDR3 has 14 amino acids. Germline-derived CDR1 and CDR2 are GTSNPN and SVGIG (reference sequence). The CDR3 loop is CAWSALGLNYGYTF. The CDR3 nucleotides are TGTGCCTGGAGCGCCCTTGGACTTAACTATGGCTACACCTTC. The full variable domain, completed using reference TRBV30 and TRBJ1-2, is SQTIHQWPATLVQPVGSPLSLECTVEGTSNPNLYWYRQAAGRGLQLLFYSVGIGQISSEVPQNLSASRPQDRQFILSSKKLLLSDSGFYLCAWSALGLNYGYTFGSGTRLTVV.

This clone showed up just a few times. The chain recombines TRBV18 with TRBJ1-2; D is uncertain. Germline assignment: CDR1 KGHSH and CDR2 LQKENI. CDR3 length: 16 residues. V lost 1 base to trimming and J lost 2 bases, with 14 bases between them. CDR3 residues: CASSPLMSISNYGYTF. CDR3 nucleotide sequence: TGTGCCAGCTCACCACTAATGAGTATTTCGAACTATGGCTACACCTTC.

The gene calls are TRBV28 and TRBJ2-2; weak D call: TRBD2 (5 bases). The CDR3 is made up of 16 amino acids. Trimming stripped 6 bases from V and 7 bases from J, with 21 bases between. From germline, CDR1 is MDHEN and CDR2 SYDVKM. The CDR3 DNA is TGTGCCAGCAGCTCCGCGGGCCCCCGAGGGAGCGGGGAGCTGTTTTTT. It translates to CASSSAGPRGSGELFF.

The genes are TRBV6-5 and TRBJ2-5; possibly TRBD2 for D (6 bases). V lost 5 bases and J lost 6, with 16 bases in between. Germline V gene data show CDR1 as MNHEY and CDR2 as SVGAGI. The CDR3 spans 14 residues. CDR3 nucleotides: TGTGCCAGCAGTCGGGACTCGGCGGCGAAGACCCAGTACTTC. Translated, it gives CASSRDSAAKTQYF.

V is TRBV7-2 and J is TRBJ1-5; 8 bases align to TRBD1. V gave up 5 bases and J gave up 6 bases; unmatched junction bases: 6. Germline loops: CDR1 SGHTA, CDR2 FQGNSA. The length of the CDR3 is 14 residues. CDR3 residues: CASSLRQGSQPQHF. The CDR3 DNA sequence: TGTGCCAGCAGCCTGAGACAGGGGTCTCAGCCCCAGCATTTT.

This clone was counted between two and nine times. The chain couples TRBV28 to TRBJ2-1; D might be TRBD2 (7 bases). The CDR3 is 16 residues long. V was cut by 3 bases and J by 0 bases, with 12 bases left in between. Germline-derived CDR1 and CDR2 are MDHEN and SYDVKM. This CDR3 is CASSLVGGLSYNEQFF. In DNA form, the CDR3 reads TGTGCCAGCAGTTTGGTGGGGGGGCTCTCCTACAATGAGCAGTTCTTC.

The chain recombines TRBV7-3 with TRBJ2-1, with D maybe TRBD2 (6 bases). Germline V gene sequence: CDR1 SGHTA, CDR2 FQGTGA. The CDR3 loop spans 15 amino acids. V lost 6 bases and J 1 base, leaving 13 bases between the germline ends. DNA of the CDR3: TGTGCCAGCAGGCGGTTGGGGGGATCCTACAATGAGCAGTTCTTC. It is translated as CASRRLGGSYNEQFF.

The chain recombines TRBV28 with TRBJ1-2; the match to TRBD1 covers 8 bases. Germline-derived CDR1 and CDR2 are MDHEN and SYDVKM. V lost 6 bases to trimming and J lost 5 bases; unmatched junction nucleotides: 5. The length of the CDR3 is 13 residues. This chain's CDR3 is CASRLDREYGYTF. The CDR3, as DNA: TGTGCCAGCAGGCTGGACAGGGAATATGGCTACACCTTC.

This clone was seen more than once but under ten times. A much more abundant neighbour one base away suggests this may be a read error. This same CDR3 is encoded by further DNA sequences in the sample. This chain connects TRBV7-9 to TRBJ2-2, with TRBD1 matching over 8 bases. The germline V gene has CDR1 SEHNR and CDR2 FQNEAQ (reference sequence). The CDR3 has 14 residues. V lost 7 bases and J lost 1; bases outside the gene matches: 2. CDR3 sequence (DNA): TGTGCCAGCAACGGACAGGGGAACACCGGGGAGCTGTTTTTT. It is translated as CASNGQGNTGELFF.

This clone was detected only a few times. The CDR3 sequence is CASSADRAYEQYF. The CDR3 DNA reads as TGTGCCAGCAGTGCGGACAGAGCCTACGAGCAGTACTTC. The chain recombines TRBV6-1 with TRBJ2-7; D might be TRBD1 (6 bases). The CDR3 covers 13 residues. Trimming pared 4 bases from V and 2 bases from J, leaving 9 bases between. From germline, CDR1 is MNHNS and CDR2 SASEGT.

This clone was counted between two and nine times. J is TRBJ1-1 and V is TRBV19, with a possible D match to TRBD1 (5 bases). Germline V gives CDR1 LNHDA, CDR2 SQIVND (reference sequence). There are 15 residues in the CDR3. The V end lost 3 bases, the J end lost 0 bases, and 11 bases lay between the germline ends. The CDR3 nucleotides read TGTGCCAGTAGTATTATTGGGGCGATGAACACTGAAGCTTTCTTT. Its protein is CASSIIGAMNTEAFF.

This clone was seen a few times. The chain employs TRBV4-1 and TRBJ2-7, with D perhaps matching TRBD2 (7 bases). CDR1 and CDR2 (germline): MGHRA, YSYEKL. The CDR3 runs 14 residues. The germline V and J ends were trimmed by 4 bases and 5 bases, with 15 bases remaining between them. This CDR3 reads CASSLLRGGDEQYF. CDR3 DNA sequence: TGCGCCAGCAGCCTCCTGAGGGGGGGCGACGAGCAGTACTTC.

This clone has more than one count but fewer than ten. This chain connects TRBV30 to TRBJ1-5, with D possibly matching TRBD1 (5 bases). This CDR3 is 15 amino acids long. V was shortened by 3 bases and J by 5 bases, with 17 bases between the two germline ends. In germline, CDR1 is GTSNPN, CDR2 SVGIG (reference sequence). Here the CDR3 DNA reads TGTGCCTGGAGGCCGAGTGGGGGGTTTGATCAGCCCCAGCATTTT. Protein sequence: CAWRPSGGFDQPQHF.

This clone has just a few counts. The chain joins TRBV6-5 to TRBJ1-2; tentative D call: TRBD1 (6 bases). The germline V gene has CDR1 MNHEY and CDR2 SVGAGI. The CDR3 sequence is 14 residues long. The V end lost 7 bases, the J end lost 11 bases, and 23 bases lay between the germline ends. Here the CDR3 reads CASTTTGSQRWYTF. In DNA, the CDR3 is TGTGCCAGCACCACAACAGGGAGTCAGAGATGGTACACCTTC.

The chain has TRBV6-1 and TRBJ2-7; 10 bases map to TRBD1. The CDR3 consists of 15 residues. V lost 3 bases to trimming and J lost 2 bases; unmatched junction nucleotides: 4. CDR1 MNHNS and CDR2 SASEGT come from the germline V gene. The chain's CDR3 is CASSDPDRGPYEQYF. In nucleotides, the CDR3 is TGTGCCAGCAGTGATCCAGACAGGGGGCCCTACGAGCAGTACTTC.